What follows are 26 T cell receptor beta chains derived from one specimen sequenced in a study of T cell changes during pregnancy in multiple sclerosis. This table comes from immunoSEQ multiplex PCR, and its TCRdb copy is limited to in-frame clones, with some not included. This sample carries 35,000 to 40,000 clones, 91% of them seen once, and the ten largest clones take over 5%. The input for sequencing was CD8+ T cells from peripheral blood mononuclear cells, taken in the second trimester of pregnancy. Receptors were obtained from a female donor with multiple sclerosis, enrolled in a pregnancy study.

A single count supports this clone. This chain connects TRBV19 to TRBJ2-5; perhaps TRBD1 as D (5 bases). In germline, CDR1 is LNHDA, CDR2 SQIVND (reference sequence). The CDR3 covers 17 residues. The ends were cut back, 3 bases at V and 6 bases at J, with 23 bases in the middle. The CDR3 region is CASSMVFRVRGVKTQYF. As DNA, the CDR3 is TGTGCCAGTAGTATGGTCTTCAGGGTTAGAGGTGTAAAGACCCAGTACTTC.

The chain combines TRBV14 with TRBJ2-1; 9 bases are a match to TRBD2. This CDR3 comprises 15 residues. Germline-derived CDR1 and CDR2 are SGHDN and FVKESK. V shed 4 bases and J 4 bases; nucleotides not matched to a gene: 5. CDR3 nucleotide sequence: TGTGCCAGCAGCCTCGGGACTAGCTCTTACAATGAGCAGTTCTTC. Encoded protein: CASSLGTSSYNEQFF.

The chain has TRBV7-2 and TRBJ1-1; D not certain. Per germline, CDR1 SGHTA and CDR2 FQGNSA. CDR3 length equals 13 residues. The V gene lost 3 bases and the J gene lost 7 bases, with 12 bases spanning the gap. The CDR3 DNA follows: TGTGCCAGCAGCTTTCAGGTTCTCCGTGAAGCTTTCTTT. This encodes CASSFQVLREAFF.

The chain uses TRBV7-6 and TRBJ2-3, with TRBD2 as a possible D gene (7 bases). Germline lookup yields CDR1 SGHVS and CDR2 FNYEAQ. There are 15 residues in the CDR3. The ends were cut back, 2 bases at V and 5 bases at J, with 14 bases in the middle. The CDR3 loop is CASSLRGRGIDTQYF. The CDR3 bases are TGTGCCAGCAGCTTACGAGGGAGGGGGATAGATACGCAGTATTTT.

This clone appeared a single time. The chain joins TRBV30 to TRBJ2-2, with D unresolved. Germline values: CDR1 GTSNPN, CDR2 SVGIG (reference sequence). The CDR3 is 13 residues long. V lost 3 bases to trimming and J lost 2 bases, with 7 bases between them. CDR3 in amino acids: CAWSDTNTGELFF. In DNA form, the CDR3 reads TGTGCCTGGAGCGACACAAACACCGGGGAGCTGTTTTTT.

The chain has TRBV7-6 and TRBJ1-5, with 7 bases lining up with TRBD1. V was clipped by 3 bases and J by 3 bases; unmatched bases: 8. CDR3 size: 16 residues. The germline V gene has CDR1 SGHVS and CDR2 FNYEAQ. The CDR3, as DNA: TGTGCCAGCAGCTTTGGTGTTGGGACAGTCAATCAGCCCCAGCATTTT. Protein sequence: CASSFGVGTVNQPQHF.

V gene TRBV6-6 combines with J gene TRBJ1-5; no clear D. Trimming removed 2 bases from V and 3 bases from J, with 14 bases in between. The germline V gene encodes CDR1 MNHNY and CDR2 SVGAGI (reference sequence). There are 16 residues in the CDR3. The CDR3 DNA reads as TGTGCCAGCAGTTACGAGACCCAGGTGATCAATCAGCCCCAGCATTTT. Translating it yields CASSYETQVINQPQHF.

The gene calls are TRBV27 and TRBJ2-7; 8 bases align to TRBD2. CDR1 is MNHEY, CDR2 SMNVEV, per germline (reference sequence). This CDR3 spans 14 amino acids. Trimming took 3 bases from V and 6 from J; bases not matched to a gene: 7. The CDR3 region has the DNA TGTGCCAGCAGTTTGGCGGGGGGAATACTCGAGCAGTACTTC. Its protein product is CASSLAGGILEQYF.

The rearrangement uses TRBV5-1 and TRBJ1-1, with TRBD1 as a possible D gene (5 bases). V was shortened by 5 bases and J by 1 base, with 9 bases between the two germline ends. This CDR3 spans 13 amino acids. Germline values: CDR1 SGHRS, CDR2 YFSETQ. The CDR3 region is CASSLTGNTEAFF. As DNA, the CDR3 is TGCGCCAGCAGTTTAACAGGGAACACTGAAGCTTTCTTT.

This chain joins TRBV11-2 and TRBJ1-2; D is perhaps TRBD1 (5 bases). The length of the CDR3 is 14 residues. V was shortened by 1 base and J by 2 bases, with 8 bases between the two germline ends. The germline V gene encodes CDR1 SGHAT and CDR2 FQNNGV. In nucleotides, the CDR3 is TGTGCCAGCAGCTTAGGGACAAGAAACTATGGCTACACCTTC. Its protein is CASSLGTRNYGYTF.

The V and J genes are TRBV9 and TRBJ2-7, with 7 positions matching TRBD1. In germline, CDR1 is SGDLS, CDR2 YYNGEE. V shed 2 bases and J 0 bases; nucleotides not matched to a gene: 8. This CDR3 contains 16 residues. CDR3 coding DNA: TGTGCCAGCAGCGTGACAGGGCGATGGAGCTCCTACGAGCAGTACTTC. As protein: CASSVTGRWSSYEQYF.

This chain links TRBV5-8 with TRBJ2-7; D remains unclear. V was trimmed by 3 bases and J by 2 bases, leaving 12 bases between them. This CDR3 spans 14 amino acids. Germline lookup yields CDR1 SGHTS and CDR2 YDEGEE. The CDR3 DNA reads as TGTGCCAGCAGCTCCTTAATGGGCCCCTACGAGCAGTACTTC. Its translation: CASSSLMGPYEQYF.

The chain couples TRBV30 to TRBJ1-5, with D uncertain. With 0 bases removed from V and 2 bases from J, the gap between germline ends came to 14 bases. The CDR3 consists of 16 residues. CDR1 is GTSNPN and CDR2 is SVGIG in the germline V gene (reference sequence). This CDR3 reads CAWSVRGSHGNQPQHF. The CDR3 DNA reads as TGTGCCTGGAGTGTACGAGGATCCCATGGCAATCAGCCCCAGCATTTT.

The chain is built from TRBV27 and TRBJ2-3; TRBD2 might be the D (5 bases). The CDR3 consists of 19 residues. Germline V lookup: CDR1 MNHEY, CDR2 SMNVEV (reference sequence). The germline V and J ends were trimmed by 10 bases and 3 bases, with 32 bases remaining between them. DNA for the CDR3: TGTGCCACCTCCCAGGAGGAGGCGCCGGCCGATATCAGGACAGATACGCAGTATTTT. Its protein is CATSQEEAPADIRTDTQYF.

CDR3 loop: CASSVGSSGANVLTF. As DNA, the CDR3 is TGTGCCAGCAGTGTGGGGAGCTCTGGGGCCAACGTCCTGACTTTC. This rearrangement joins TRBV2 to TRBJ2-6, with D possibly matching TRBD2 (5 bases). Germline CDR1 SNHLY, CDR2 FYNNEI. Trimming cost V 4 bases and J 0 bases, with 7 bases left between them. CDR3 size: 15 residues. Full variable domain (rest looked up from reference TRBV2 and TRBJ2-6): EPEVTQTPSHQVTQMGQEVILRCVPISNHLYFYWYRQILGQKVEFLVSFYNNEISEKSEIFDDQFSVERPDGSNFTLKIRSTKLEDSAMYFCASSVGSSGANVLTFGAGSRLTVL.

The V gene is TRBV4-2, the J gene TRBJ2-5, with 9 bases aligning to TRBD1. Germline V gives CDR1 LGHNA, CDR2 YNFKEQ. The CDR3 is made up of 18 amino acids. V was pared by 3 bases and J by 1 base, with 12 bases of the junction left unmatched. CDR3 sequence (DNA): TGTGCCAGCAGCCACCTCCCGGGACAGGGATTATTCCAAGAGACCCAGTACTTC. Protein: CASSHLPGQGLFQETQYF.

The chain is built from TRBV6-4 and TRBJ2-2; perhaps TRBD2 as D (6 bases). Germline V CDR1 and CDR2: MRHNA, SNTAGT. V lost 5 bases and J lost 3, with 13 bases in between. The CDR3 consists of 15 residues. This chain's CDR3 is CASSPGTLHTGELFF. The CDR3 coding sequence is TGTGCCAGCAGTCCAGGGACTCTTCACACCGGGGAGCTGTTTTTT.

Comments on this clone: This same CDR3 is encoded by further DNA sequences in the sample. The rearrangement uses TRBV27 and TRBJ1-6; tentative D call: TRBD1 (6 bases). Trimming took off 2 bases at V and 6 bases at J, with 11 bases between the two ends. The CDR3 totals 15 residues. The germline V gene has CDR1 MNHEY and CDR2 SMNVEV (reference sequence). The CDR3 sequence is CASSLTTRGNSPLHF. In DNA, the CDR3 is TGTGCCAGCAGTTTAACGACCAGGGGTAATTCACCCCTCCACTTT.

This clone was counted between two and nine times. J is TRBJ1-1 and V is TRBV29-1; the D is unclear. The CDR3 sequence is 13 residues long. The germline V gene has CDR1 SQVTM and CDR2 ANQGSEA. Trimming left V 7 bases short and J 0 bases short, with 12 bases between. The CDR3 region is CSALQYVNTEAFF. The CDR3 nucleotides read TGCAGCGCCTTACAGTACGTGAACACTGAAGCTTTCTTT.

J is TRBJ2-7 and V is TRBV7-6; possibly TRBD1 for D (6 bases). This CDR3 comprises 14 residues. V was cut by 5 bases and J by 3 bases, with 14 bases left in between. CDR1 and CDR2 (germline): SGHVS, FNYEAQ. Here the CDR3 DNA reads TGTGCCAGCAGCATTGGACAGAACGTCTACGAGCAGTACTTC. Its protein product is CASSIGQNVYEQYF.

The rearrangement joins TRBV27 to TRBJ2-7, with D perhaps TRBD2 (7 bases). CDR1 and CDR2 (germline): MNHEY, SMNVEV (reference sequence). The length of the CDR3 is 14 residues. The V gene lost 1 base and the J gene lost 7 bases, with 14 bases spanning the gap. The CDR3 DNA reads as TGTGCCAGCAGTTTATTCGGGGGAGGGGGGGAGCAGTACTTC. Protein sequence: CASSLFGGGGEQYF.

The J gene is TRBJ1-2, the V gene TRBV5-1, with no clear D. The CDR3 is 16 residues long. Germline V lookup: CDR1 SGHRS, CDR2 YFSETQ. V lost 0 bases and J lost 6, with 18 bases in between. CDR3 loop: CASSLGQSRTRDGYTF. The CDR3 bases are TGCGCCAGCAGCTTGGGTCAGAGCCGAACGCGGGATGGCTACACCTTC.

The rearrangement links TRBV6-4 to TRBJ1-5, with D hard to call. The CDR3 sequence is 15 residues long. Trimming removed 6 bases from V and 2 bases from J, with 14 bases in between. The germline V gene has CDR1 MRHNA and CDR2 SNTAGT. The CDR3 DNA follows: TGTGCCAGCAGCCCCGGTGAGGGAGGCAATCAGCCCCAGCATTTT. It specifies CASSPGEGGNQPQHF.

This rearrangement joins TRBV7-3 to TRBJ1-3; D uncertain. V dropped 5 bases and J dropped 0 bases, with 23 bases sitting between them. This CDR3 is built from 19 residues. The germline V gene encodes CDR1 SGHTA and CDR2 FQGTGA. The chain's CDR3 is CASSPNPEPDGGSGNTIYF. In DNA form, the CDR3 reads TGTGCCAGCAGCCCGAACCCGGAACCAGACGGCGGCTCTGGAAACACCATATATTTT.

V and J are TRBV30 and TRBJ1-1, with D perhaps matching TRBD1 (6 bases). The CDR3 is 13 amino acids. Germline CDR1 reads GTSNPN; CDR2 reads SVGIG (reference sequence). V dropped 5 bases and J dropped 7 bases, with 17 bases sitting between them. Here the CDR3 reads CAWSRTAADEAFF. In DNA form, the CDR3 reads TGTGCCTGGTCCAGGACAGCAGCCGATGAAGCTTTCTTT.

V is TRBV19 and J is TRBJ2-2; 8 bases match TRBD2. The CDR3 contains 19 residues. CDR1 and CDR2 from the germline V gene are LNHDA and SQIVND (reference sequence). V shed 4 bases and J 2 bases; nucleotides not matched to a gene: 15. For the CDR3, the DNA is TGTGCCAGTAGTAGCCTCAATGTGGCTAGCGGGCCCAACACCGGGGAGCTGTTTTTT. Translated: CASSSLNVASGPNTGELFF. The whole variable domain, filled in from reference TRBV19 and TRBJ2-2, reads DGGITQSPKYLFRKEGQNVTLSCEQNLNHDAMYWYRQDPGQGLRLIYYSQIVNDFQKGDIAEGYSVSREKKESFPLTVTSAQKNPTAFYLCASSSLNVASGPNTGELFFGEGSRLTVL.